The 14 T cell receptor beta chains below come from one sample, sequenced in a study of T cells in Graves' hyperthyroidism and ophthalmopathy. Amplification of TCR beta CDR3 regions was performed using RNA transcripts as template. TCR CDR3 underwent first-round RT-PCR with the HTBI primer set. Each CDR3 protein gets one entry after TCRdb re-called the multiplex PCR reads with MiXCR. The sample lists about 560,000 distinct CDR3 sequences; about 15% were seen once. Sequences were obtained from blood. The origin of the receptors is a woman between 25 and 40 years old with Graves' hyperthyroidism.

The chain employs TRBV7-9 and TRBJ2-5; TRBD2 aligns across 8 bases. The CDR3 length is 17 residues. V lost 5 bases to trimming and J lost 2 bases; unmatched junction nucleotides: 13. The V gene's germline CDR1 is SEHNR and CDR2 FQNEAQ (reference sequence). Here the CDR3 reads CASSTRGREDWQETQYF. As DNA, the CDR3 is TGTGCCAGCAGCACCCGTGGGCGGGAGGACTGGCAAGAGACCCAGTACTTC. Drawing the rest from reference TRBV7-9 and TRBJ2-5, the complete variable domain is DTGVSQNPRHKITKRGQNVTFRCDPISEHNRLYWYRQTLGQGPEFLTYFQNEAQLEKSRLLSDRFSAERPKGSFSTLEIQRTEQGDSAMYLCASSTRGREDWQETQYFGPGTRLLVL.

This clonotype has at least ten counts. The chain joins TRBV29-1 to TRBJ2-1; TRBD2 aligns across 9 bases. CDR1 and CDR2 from the germline V gene are SQVTM and ANQGSEA. The CDR3 consists of 16 residues. V lost 3 bases and J lost 4; bases outside the gene matches: 10. CDR3 loop: CSVEERGGRDYNEQFF. CDR3 in DNA: TGCAGCGTTGAGGAACGTGGCGGGAGGGATTACAATGAGCAGTTCTTC.

V is TRBV20-1 and J is TRBJ2-2; 10 bases are a match to TRBD2. The CDR3 totals 15 residues. After removal of 5 bases from V and 4 bases from J, the junction contained 7 bases not matched to a gene. In germline, CDR1 is DFQATT, CDR2 SNEGSKA (reference sequence). CDR3 loop: CSASAGGPVTGELFF. The CDR3 nucleotides read TGCAGTGCTTCAGCGGGAGGGCCTGTCACCGGGGAGCTGTTTTTT.

A few counts support this clonotype. J is TRBJ2-7 and V is TRBV30, with a possible D match to TRBD1 (5 bases). The V end was cut by 0 bases, the J end by 2 bases, with 14 bases between. CDR1 and CDR2 (germline): GTSNPN, SVGIG (reference sequence). The CDR3 is made up of 15 amino acids. The CDR3 DNA reads as TGTGCCTGGAGTGTACCTGGCAGGGCCGCCTACGAGCAGTACTTC. Amino acid sequence: CAWSVPGRAAYEQYF.

This clonotype has at least ten counts. The chain carries TRBV28 and TRBJ2-1; TRBD2 aligns across 10 bases. The CDR3 contains 16 residues. Germline CDR1 and CDR2: MDHEN and SYDVKM. V shed 6 bases, J shed 6 bases, and the junction held 11 bases outside the gene matches. CDR3 residues: CASRQPSSGSSNEQFF. The CDR3, as DNA: TGTGCCAGCAGACAACCATCTAGCGGGAGCTCCAATGAGCAGTTCTTC.

This clonotype has ten or more counts. The genes are TRBV28 and TRBJ1-1; 9 bases agree with TRBD1. Per germline, CDR1 MDHEN and CDR2 SYDVKM. J gave up 5 bases and V 2 bases, and 6 bases lay outside the gene matches. This CDR3 is built from 15 residues. The CDR3 bases are TGTGCCAGCAGTTTAGGGGGGACAGGGAGAACTGAAGCTTTCTTT. Its protein is CASSLGGTGRTEAFF.

The sample holds many counts of this clonotype. J is TRBJ2-3 and V is TRBV20-1; D is uncertain. The germline gives CDR1 DFQATT, CDR2 SNEGSKA (reference sequence). V lost 3 bases and J 4 bases, leaving 8 bases between the germline ends. CDR3 size: 12 residues. CDR3 protein: CSASLAADTQYF. For the CDR3, the DNA is TGCAGTGCTAGCCTCGCGGCAGATACGCAGTATTTT.

This clonotype was picked up many times. J is TRBJ1-5 and V is TRBV12-3 or TRBV12-4, with 11 nucleotides matching TRBD1. V shed 5 bases, J shed 6 bases, and the junction held 9 bases outside the gene matches. The CDR3 covers 16 residues. The CDR3 spells CASSLTRDRGFQPQHF. The DNA of the CDR3 is TGTGCCAGCAGTCTCACCCGGGACAGGGGGTTTCAGCCCCAGCATTTT.

This clonotype was recorded a few times. The chain joins TRBV7-6 to TRBJ1-4, with unresolved D. The CDR3 runs 17 residues. In germline, CDR1 is SGHVS, CDR2 FNYEAQ. V lost 8 bases, J lost 5 bases, and 24 bases lay in between. As DNA, the CDR3 is TGTGCCAGCGGACCTTTCCCCCCCCCGGGCAGGAATGAAAAACTGTTTTTT. The encoded protein is CASGPFPPPGRNEKLFF.

The J gene is TRBJ1-1, the V gene TRBV20-1; D may be TRBD1 (5 bases). Looked up from germline, CDR1 is DFQATT and CDR2 is SNEGSKA (reference sequence). Trimming removed 6 bases at V and 6 bases at J, with 23 bases between. This CDR3 comprises 15 residues. The CDR3 sequence is CSAPTGPTEVAEAFF. CDR3 in DNA: TGCAGTGCCCCCACGGGGCCTACTGAAGTGGCTGAAGCTTTCTTT.

This clonotype was seen ten or more times. The chain links TRBV11-2 to TRBJ2-3, with D tentatively TRBD1 (5 bases). The CDR3 runs 15 residues. The germline gives CDR1 SGHAT, CDR2 FQNNGV. V was pared by 2 bases and J by 3 bases, with 12 bases between. The DNA of the CDR3 is TGTGCCAGCAGCTTAAGTCAGGGAATTACAGATACGCAGTATTTT. Its translation: CASSLSQGITDTQYF. Based on the CDR3 plus reference TRBV11-2 and TRBJ2-3, the full variable domain is EAGVAQSPRYKIIEKRQSVAFWCNPISGHATLYWYQQILGQGPKLLIQFQNNGVVDDSQLPKDRFSAERLKGVDSTLKIQPAKLEDSAVYLCASSLSQGITDTQYFGPGTRLTVL.

Ten or more counts support this clonotype. This CDR3 reads CASSLGSGRGQGGVGNQPQHF. For the CDR3, the DNA is TGTGCCAGCAGTTTAGGATCCGGTCGGGGACAGGGAGGGGTGGGCAATCAGCCCCAGCATTTT. The V gene is TRBV28, the J gene TRBJ1-5, with TRBD1 matching 9 bases. Germline values: CDR1 MDHEN, CDR2 SYDVKM. This CDR3 region has 21 residues. The V segment lost 2 bases and the J segment 2 bases; nucleotides outside the gene matches: 19.

The table lists this clonotype with many counts. J is TRBJ2-2 and V is TRBV5-1; TRBD1 might be the D (6 bases). V was pared by 0 bases and J by 4 bases, with 10 bases between. The CDR3 sequence is 15 residues long. The germline V gene encodes CDR1 SGHRS and CDR2 YFSETQ. CDR3: CASSLDRAGTGELFF. The CDR3 coding sequence is TGCGCCAGCAGCTTGGACAGGGCTGGCACCGGGGAGCTGTTTTTT.

J is TRBJ2-3 and V is TRBV19; D is undetermined. Germline V lookup: CDR1 LNHDA, CDR2 SQIVND (reference sequence). This CDR3 is 13 amino acids long. Trimming stripped 7 bases from V and 0 bases from J, with 8 bases between. The chain's CDR3 is CASISRSTDTQYF. The CDR3, as DNA: TGTGCCAGTATAAGTCGCAGCACAGATACGCAGTATTTT.